A single sample gave rise to the 22 T cell receptor beta chains below, sequenced in a study of cytomegalovirus exposure and HLA in healthy donors. A multiplex PCR was run with 60 Vbeta primers and 13 Jbeta primers. TCRdb keeps only in-frame clones here, not all; method: immunoSEQ multiplex PCR. The repertoire holds around 130,000 clones, 8.5% to 9% seen once, with less than 6.5% in the top ten. Sample: PBMCs. The receptors were sampled from a woman aged 40 to 50 in good health and CMV-seropositive.

The J gene is TRBJ2-3, the V gene TRBV9; 8 positions match TRBD2. The trim removed 0 bases at V and 0 bases at J, leaving 6 bases unmatched. The CDR3 loop spans 17 amino acids. CDR1 and CDR2 (germline): SGDLS, YYNGEE. CDR3 sequence: CASSVGSGGTSTDTQYF. The CDR3, as DNA: TGTGCCAGCAGCGTAGGTTCGGGGGGGACTAGCACAGATACGCAGTATTTT.

Here the CDR3 reads CASSSGVSRNTGELFF. The CDR3 DNA follows: TGTGCCAGCAGCTCAGGGGTTAGCAGGAACACCGGGGAGCTGTTTTTT. The chain carries TRBV11-2 and TRBJ2-2, with D maybe TRBD1 (6 bases). V was shortened by 4 bases and J by 1 base, with 13 bases between the two germline ends. The CDR3 covers 16 residues. Germline V gene lookup returns CDR1 SGHAT and CDR2 FQNNGV.

The chain recombines TRBV14 with TRBJ1-5; D is uncertain. There are 15 residues in the CDR3. From germline, CDR1 is SGHDN and CDR2 FVKESK. Trimming removed 2 bases at V and 2 bases at J, with 10 bases between. The CDR3 DNA reads as TGTGCCAGCAGCCAATGCACAGTTCGCAATCAGCCCCAGCATTTT. It encodes CASSQCTVRNQPQHF.

The chain couples TRBV15 to TRBJ1-4; maybe TRBD1 (5 bases). V lost 4 bases and J lost 6, with 12 bases in between. Germline CDR1 is LNHNV and CDR2 is YYDKDF (reference sequence). The CDR3 has 14 residues. The CDR3 region is CATSISGDHEKLFF. CDR3 nucleotide sequence: TGTGCCACCAGCATTTCGGGGGATCATGAAAAACTGTTTTTT.

This clone occurred a few times. The chain combines TRBV23-1 with TRBJ1-4; TRBD1 aligns across 11 bases. TRBV23-1 is an ORF for which the function is uncertain. This CDR3 has 13 residues. J gave up 14 bases and V 2 bases, and 4 bases lay outside the gene matches. Here the CDR3 reads CASSQPGTGGLFF. CDR3 nucleotides: TGCGCCAGCAGTCAACCCGGGACAGGGGGGCTGTTTTTT.

This clone was detected only a few times. This chain uses TRBV5-6 with TRBJ2-7; no reliable D call. Germline V gives CDR1 SGHDT, CDR2 YYEEEE. The CDR3 extends over 16 amino acids. Trimming took off 0 bases at V and 2 bases at J, with 15 bases between the two ends. In DNA form, the CDR3 reads TGTGCCAGCAGCTTGGGGCAGGCCGCTACCACCTACGAGCAGTACTTC. Its translation is CASSLGQAATTYEQYF. The full variable domain, in which reference TRBV5-6 and TRBJ2-7 provide the parts outside the CDR3, is DAGVTQSPTHLIKTRGQQVTLRCSPKSGHDTVSWYQQALGQGPQFIFQYYEEEERQRGNFPDRFSGHQFPNYSSELNVNALLLGDSALYLCASSLGQAATTYEQYFGPGTRLTVT.

J is TRBJ1-1 and V is TRBV11-2, with D maybe TRBD1 (6 bases). The germline gives CDR1 SGHAT, CDR2 FQNNGV. The CDR3 runs 14 residues. Trimming removed 3 bases at V and 4 bases at J, with 12 bases between. The CDR3 DNA reads TGTGCCAGCAGCTTTCGGAGGGGGGGCACTGAAGCTTTCTTT. Amino acid sequence: CASSFRRGGTEAFF. Full variable domain (outside the CDR3, taken from reference TRBV11-2 and TRBJ1-1): EAGVAQSPRYKIIEKRQSVAFWCNPISGHATLYWYQQILGQGPKLLIQFQNNGVVDDSQLPKDRFSAERLKGVDSTLKIQPAKLEDSAVYLCASSFRRGGTEAFFGQGTRLTVV.

This clone appeared a few times. This chain connects TRBV27 to TRBJ2-3, with 12 bases matching TRBD2. The CDR3 loop spans 16 amino acids. CDR1 is MNHEY and CDR2 is SMNVEV in the germline V gene (reference sequence). The trim removed 8 bases at V and 2 bases at J, leaving 8 bases unmatched. The CDR3 nucleotides are TGTGCCAGCCATGCCCTAGCGGGGGGGCCCACAGATACGCAGTATTTT. Translation: CASHALAGGPTDTQYF.

The chain uses TRBV10-1 and TRBJ2-2; 9 nucleotides match TRBD2. V was pared by 4 bases and J by 6 bases, with 12 bases of the junction left unmatched. The CDR3 is 17 residues long. Germline CDR1 and CDR2: WNHNN and SYGVQD (reference sequence). The CDR3 reads CASSALRRGGNPGELFF. CDR3 nucleotides: TGCGCCAGCAGTGCATTAAGGCGGGGGGGCAACCCCGGGGAGCTGTTTTTT.

The chain couples TRBV7-2 to TRBJ2-7, with D uncertain. V was pared by 3 bases and J by 2 bases, with 2 bases between. The length of the CDR3 is 11 residues. CDR1 is SGHTA and CDR2 is FQGNSA in the germline V gene. CDR3 amino acids: CASSFAYEQYF. CDR3 DNA: TGTGCCAGCAGCTTCGCCTACGAGCAGTACTTC.

The chain uses TRBV6-1 and TRBJ2-2, with D perhaps matching TRBD2 (5 bases). V was pared by 6 bases and J by 7 bases, with 18 bases between. This CDR3 has 15 amino acids. The germline V gene has CDR1 MNHNS and CDR2 SASEGT. The CDR3 nucleotides are TGTGCCAGCAGCCCCTCGCGAGGGCAGAACGGGGAGCTGTTTTTT. Translation: CASSPSRGQNGELFF.

This chain joins TRBV7-8 and TRBJ2-7, with TRBD1 matching over 9 bases. With 7 bases clipped from V and 7 bases from J, the junction kept 8 bases outside the gene matches. The CDR3 has 13 amino acids. Germline CDR1 and CDR2: SGHVS and FQNEAQ. As DNA, the CDR3 is TGTGCCAGCACGGACAGGGGACTGGGGGAGCAGTACTTC. Its protein is CASTDRGLGEQYF.

This chain uses TRBV5-6 with TRBJ2-5; D gene unclear. V was pared by 4 bases and J by 5 bases, with 18 bases between. The CDR3 has 15 residues. Germline V gives CDR1 SGHDT, CDR2 YYEEEE. The CDR3 sequence is CASSLDGPTRETQYF. In DNA form, the CDR3 reads TGTGCCAGCAGCCTAGACGGTCCTACACGGGAGACCCAGTACTTC. Full variable domain (remainder filled in from reference TRBV5-6 and TRBJ2-5): DAGVTQSPTHLIKTRGQQVTLRCSPKSGHDTVSWYQQALGQGPQFIFQYYEEEERQRGNFPDRFSGHQFPNYSSELNVNALLLGDSALYLCASSLDGPTRETQYFGPGTRLLVL.

This clone has only a few counts. The gene calls are TRBV5-4 and TRBJ1-1, with D perhaps TRBD1 (5 bases). Germline assignment: CDR1 SGHNT and CDR2 YYREEE (reference sequence). V was pared by 4 bases and J by 4 bases, with 17 bases between. The CDR3 totals 15 residues. CDR3 amino acids: CASSRILDSLTEAFF. In nucleotides, the CDR3 is TGTGCCAGCAGCCGAATTCTAGACAGCCTCACTGAAGCTTTCTTT. Supplemented by reference TRBV5-4 and TRBJ1-1, the full variable domain reads ETGVTQSPTHLIKTRGQQVTLRCSSQSGHNTVSWYQQALGQGPQFIFQYYREEENGRGNFPPRFSGLQFPNYSSELNVNALELDDSALYLCASSRILDSLTEAFFGQGTRLTVV.

The chain couples TRBV19 to TRBJ1-2, with D tentatively TRBD1 (5 bases). Germline-derived CDR1 and CDR2 are LNHDA and SQIVND (reference sequence). V lost 2 bases and J lost 4, with 11 bases in between. The CDR3 consists of 14 residues. The CDR3 DNA follows: TGTGCCAGTAGTATACCCGCAGGGATCTATGGCTACACCTTC. Protein product: CASSIPAGIYGYTF. The whole variable domain, filled in from reference TRBV19 and TRBJ1-2, reads DGGITQSPKYLFRKEGQNVTLSCEQNLNHDAMYWYRQDPGQGLRLIYYSQIVNDFQKGDIAEGYSVSREKKESFPLTVTSAQKNPTAFYLCASSIPAGIYGYTFGSGTRLTVV.

V gene TRBV4-2 combines with J gene TRBJ1-1; D gene unclear. The V end was cut by 1 base, the J end by 1 base, with 10 bases between. This CDR3 has 15 residues. The germline V gene encodes CDR1 LGHNA and CDR2 YNFKEQ. The CDR3 region has the DNA TGTGCCAGCAGCCAAGGACACGGTGGGAACACTGAAGCTTTCTTT. This sequence encodes CASSQGHGGNTEAFF.

This clone was counted between two and nine times. The V and J genes are TRBV30 and TRBJ2-2; the D gene is possibly TRBD1 (6 bases). The germline gives CDR1 GTSNPN, CDR2 SVGIG (reference sequence). The CDR3 length is 12 residues. Trimming took 5 bases from V and 7 from J, leaving 11 bases between them. CDR3 sequence reads: CAWPGANGELFF. The CDR3 DNA reads as TGTGCCTGGCCAGGGGCGAACGGGGAGCTGTTTTTT. Complete variable domain (other parts from reference TRBV30 and TRBJ2-2): SQTIHQWPATLVQPVGSPLSLECTVEGTSNPNLYWYRQAAGRGLQLLFYSVGIGQISSEVPQNLSASRPQDRQFILSSKKLLLSDSGFYLCAWPGANGELFFGEGSRLTVL.

The sample holds a few counts of this clone. The genes are TRBV5-1 and TRBJ1-3; tentatively, D is TRBD1 (5 bases). Trimming cost V 0 bases and J 7 bases, with 14 bases left between them. Germline V gene data show CDR1 as SGHRS and CDR2 as YFSETQ. The CDR3 is 15 amino acids. The CDR3 bases are TGCGCCAGCAGCTTGGAAGGGCAGGGTGGCAACACCATATATTTT. Residues: CASSLEGQGGNTIYF. The whole variable domain, remainder taken from reference TRBV5-1 and TRBJ1-3, is KAGVTQTPRYLIKTRGQQVTLSCSPISGHRSVSWYQQTPGQGLQFLFEYFSETQRNKGNFPGRFSGRQFSNSRSEMNVSTLELGDSALYLCASSLEGQGGNTIYFGEGSWLTVV.

The rearrangement links TRBV28 to TRBJ1-2; D is perhaps TRBD1 (5 bases). Germline V gene data show CDR1 as MDHEN and CDR2 as SYDVKM. V gave up 6 bases and J gave up 1 base, with 9 bases separating them. This CDR3 contains 13 residues. The CDR3 coding sequence is TGTGCCAGCAGCCTGGACATTAACTATGGCTACACCTTC. Amino acid sequence: CASSLDINYGYTF.

This clone has a handful of counts. The chain's CDR3 is CASSLRTGIEEKLFF. The CDR3 DNA reads TGTGCCAGCAGCTTGAGGACAGGGATTGAAGAAAAACTGTTTTTT. The chain carries TRBV11-2 and TRBJ1-4; 8 bases match TRBD1. In germline, CDR1 is SGHAT, CDR2 FQNNGV. With V trimmed by 3 bases and J by 8 bases, 8 bases remained unmatched. The CDR3 is made up of 15 amino acids.

In this sample, this clone turned up a few times. The chain has TRBV11-2 and TRBJ1-1; TRBD1 matches 8 bases. J was trimmed by 1 base and V by 3 bases; bases with no gene match: 4. This CDR3 region has 15 residues. Germline V gene sequence: CDR1 SGHAT, CDR2 FQNNGV. The CDR3 DNA is TGTGCCAGCAGCTTTACCGGGACAGGGAACACTGAAGCTTTCTTT. Its translation: CASSFTGTGNTEAFF.

CDR3 region: CASRKEEKLFF. The CDR3 coding sequence is TGCGCCAGCAGGAAGGAGGAAAAACTGTTTTTT. This chain uses TRBV5-1 with TRBJ1-4, with no clear D. Trimming removed 5 bases at V and 8 bases at J, with 7 bases between. CDR3 size: 11 residues. Per the germline V gene, CDR1 is SGHRS and CDR2 is YFSETQ.